The clone carrying this TCR beta chain has just a few counts. Its specificity is not known. Expressed TCRB transcripts were sequenced because the isolated RNA had all been reverse transcribed beforehand. The repertoire was sequenced with immunoSEQ multiplex PCR; TCRdb's copy has only in-frame clones and lacks some. The sample has about 150,000 clones; around 7.9% are singletons. The germline gives CDR1 SGHTA, CDR2 FQGNSA. V was cut by 0 bases and J by 4 bases, with 7 bases left in between. This CDR3 is built from 13 residues. Cell sorting via CD45RO/CCR7/CD25/CD127/CD95/CD27 was performed to obtain CD4+ naive, central memory, regulatory and stem cell-like memory cells. This sample is drawn from a study of beta chain features in type 1 diabetes. Study summary: Examined across all samples were roughly 100 million sorted cells.

Study-wide points: A moderate, significant TCRB CDR3 shortening appeared in type 1 diabetes across four CD4+ subsets. Among type 1 diabetes patients, VDJ junctions had fewer insertions and more deletions. Sampled from patients, naive, central memory and Treg TCRB repertoires appeared more similar than those sampled from healthy donors.

The J gene is TRBJ2-7, the V gene TRBV7-2, with D tentatively TRBD2 (6 bases). The sample comprised central memory CD4+ T cells from blood. The receptor was isolated from a man younger than 35 with type 1 diabetes. The CDR3 nucleotides read TGTGCCAGCAGCTTAGCGGGGGGATACGAGCAGTACTTC. This translates into CASSLAGGYEQYF.